A single sample is the source of the 20 T cell receptor beta chains below, sequenced in a study of cytomegalovirus exposure and HLA in healthy donors. It was with 60 Vbeta and 13 Jbeta primers that the PCR ran. Assay: immunoSEQ multiplex PCR; the TCRdb copy retains only in-frame clones and omits some. There are 95,000 to 150,000 clones in the sample; approximately 82% occur only once, and around 19% lies in the top ten. Material for sequencing was PBMCs. All receptors derive from a man between 18 and 35 years old in good health and CMV-seropositive.

The rearrangement joins TRBV29-1 to TRBJ1-1; perhaps TRBD1 as D (5 bases). CDR1 and CDR2 (germline): SQVTM, ANQGSEA. V lost 6 bases, J lost 7 bases, and 9 bases lay in between. This CDR3 comprises 10 residues. The CDR3 spells CSVGAGEAFF. CDR3 coding DNA: TGCAGCGTAGGGGCCGGTGAAGCTTTCTTT.

The chain carries TRBV7-3 and TRBJ2-2; perhaps TRBD2 as D (5 bases). V was cut by 5 bases and J by 6 bases, with 7 bases left in between. Germline CDR1 and CDR2: SGHTA and FQGTGA. The CDR3 covers 12 residues. This CDR3 is CASSPGAGELFF. The CDR3 DNA sequence: TGTGCCAGCAGCCCCGGGGCCGGGGAGCTGTTTTTT.

The V gene is TRBV11-2, the J gene TRBJ1-4; D remains ambiguous. Between the trimmed V and J ends, which lost 0 bases and 2 bases, there was a span of 7 bases. The CDR3 extends over 15 amino acids. Germline CDR1 SGHAT, CDR2 FQNNGV. The CDR3 nucleotides are TGTGCCAGCAGCTTAGACTGGCAGACTAATGAAAAACTGTTTTTT. It is translated as CASSLDWQTNEKLFF.

The CDR3 DNA reads as TGTGCCAGTAGTACGGAGGACAGGCACTATGGCTACACCTTC. This codes for CASSTEDRHYGYTF. The chain recombines TRBV19 with TRBJ1-2; 7 bases align to TRBD1. V gave up 4 bases and J gave up 3 bases; unmatched junction bases: 5. Germline V CDR1 and CDR2: LNHDA, SQIVND (reference sequence). CDR3 length equals 14 residues.

This rearrangement joins TRBV4-1 to TRBJ2-5; no clear D. Germline lookup yields CDR1 MGHRA and CDR2 YSYEKL. The V and J ends lost 5 bases and 2 bases respectively, with 9 bases between them. The CDR3 spans 13 residues. The CDR3 DNA follows: TGCGCCAGCAGCTCGCACCAGCAAGAGACCCAGTACTTC. Translating gives CASSSHQQETQYF.

This rearrangement joins TRBV5-6 to TRBJ2-2, with D perhaps matching TRBD2 (6 bases). Trimming took off 3 bases at V and 7 bases at J, with 28 bases between the two ends. The CDR3 runs 19 residues. Germline V lookup: CDR1 SGHDT, CDR2 YYEEEE. In DNA form, the CDR3 reads TGTGCCAGCAGCTCCCCCTCGGGTGGGGGGTCCCTCCGACACGGGGAGCTGTTTTTT. Residues: CASSSPSGGGSLRHGELFF.

This chain joins TRBV9 and TRBJ2-2, with no clear D. Germline V lookup: CDR1 SGDLS, CDR2 YYNGEE. The V gene lost 0 bases and the J gene lost 0 bases, with 9 bases spanning the gap. The length of the CDR3 is 16 residues. CDR3 protein: CASSVVPGPNTGELFF. CDR3 sequence (DNA): TGTGCCAGCAGCGTAGTCCCAGGTCCGAACACCGGGGAGCTGTTTTTT.

V usage is TRBV10-3 and J usage is TRBJ2-1; D might be TRBD1 (5 bases). The CDR3 extends over 11 amino acids. V was pared by 7 bases and J by 10 bases, with 11 bases between. Germline V CDR1 and CDR2: ENHRY, SYGVKD. The CDR3 coding sequence is TGTGCCATCACCCAGGGTCTCGAGCAGTTCTTC. It encodes CAITQGLEQFF.

This rearrangement joins TRBV7-8 to TRBJ2-7, with 9 bases that match TRBD1. Germline lookup yields CDR1 SGHVS and CDR2 FQNEAQ. The CDR3 runs to 13 residues. V was pared by 4 bases and J by 5 bases, with 3 bases of the junction left unmatched. CDR3 region: CASSYGQGNEQYF. The CDR3 coding sequence is TGTGCCAGCAGCTACGGACAGGGGAACGAGCAGTACTTC.

This chain uses TRBV10-1 with TRBJ2-6; D gene ambiguous. Per the germline V gene, CDR1 is WNHNN and CDR2 is SYGVQD (reference sequence). This CDR3 spans 14 amino acids. V was clipped by 7 bases and J by 1 base, with 8 bases between them. CDR3 loop: CASKLSSGANVLTF. As DNA, the CDR3 is TGCGCCAGCAAACTGTCTTCTGGGGCCAACGTCCTGACTTTC.

The chain employs TRBV10-2 and TRBJ2-5, with D possibly matching TRBD2 (5 bases). Trimming cost V 3 bases and J 11 bases, with 13 bases left between them. Germline assignment: CDR1 WSHSY and CDR2 SAAADI. This CDR3 spans 12 amino acids. The DNA for the CDR3 is TGCGCCAGCAGTGACCTAGGGAGTGAGCAGTACTTC. Its protein product is CASSDLGSEQYF.

This clone appeared once. Sequence at one end of the junction differs from germline and may be a read error. The rearrangement joins TRBV2 to TRBJ1-4; D is unresolved. CDR1 SNHLY and CDR2 FYNNEI come from the germline V gene. The CDR3 is 15 residues long. DNA for the CDR3: TGTGCCCGCAGCATCGGGAGCCCCAGGAGTGAAAAACTGTTTTTT. This translates into CARSIGSPRSEKLFF.

V and J are TRBV14 and TRBJ1-2, with a weak D call TRBD1 (5 bases). Trimming took 4 bases from V and 9 from J, leaving 18 bases between them. The length of the CDR3 is 14 residues. From germline, CDR1 is SGHDN and CDR2 FVKESK. CDR3 sequence (DNA): TGTGCCAGCAGCCTTCAGGGCTATGACCGCCGCTACACCTTC. It yields the protein CASSLQGYDRRYTF.

This chain uses TRBV6-1 with TRBJ1-4; 8 positions agree with TRBD1. V gave up 3 bases and J gave up 5 bases; unmatched junction bases: 5. CDR1 and CDR2 from the germline V gene are MNHNS and SASEGT. The CDR3 has 15 amino acids. In nucleotides, the CDR3 is TGTGCCAGCAGTGAGTTGACAGGGGTAAATGAAAAACTGTTTTTT. This codes for CASSELTGVNEKLFF.

This CDR3 reads CASSETSSYEQYF. For the CDR3, the DNA is TGTGCCAGCAGTGAAACCAGCTCCTACGAGCAGTACTTC. J is TRBJ2-7 and V is TRBV2; D is uncertain. Per the germline V gene, CDR1 is SNHLY and CDR2 is FYNNEI. Trimming shortened V by 2 bases and J by 0 bases, and 5 bases separated the two germline ends. The CDR3 has 13 residues.

The J gene is TRBJ2-7, the V gene TRBV6-6; D remains unclear. This CDR3 has 14 amino acids. The germline V gene encodes CDR1 MNHNY and CDR2 SVGAGI (reference sequence). The V end lost 5 bases, the J end lost 4 bases, and 15 bases lay between the germline ends. The CDR3 spells CASSGEAELYEQYF. CDR3 DNA sequence: TGTGCCAGCAGTGGCGAGGCGGAGTTGTACGAGCAGTACTTC.

The rearrangement links TRBV7-6 to TRBJ2-1, with 10 bases matching TRBD2. The CDR3 spans 16 residues. Per the germline V gene, CDR1 is SGHVS and CDR2 is FNYEAQ. Unmatched junction bases numbered 6, after V lost 0 bases and J lost 7 bases. In DNA form, the CDR3 reads TGTGCCAGCAGCTTAGCCAGCGGGGGGGCGGGGAATGAGCAGTTCTTC. Translating gives CASSLASGGAGNEQFF. Complete variable domain (other parts from reference TRBV7-6 and TRBJ2-1): GAGVSQSPRYKVTKRGQDVALRCDPISGHVSLYWYRQALGQGPEFLTYFNYEAQQDKSGLPNDRFSAERPEGSISTLTIQRTEQRDSAMYRCASSLASGGAGNEQFFGPGTRLTVL.

The table lists this clone with a count of one. This chain joins TRBV10-1 and TRBJ2-7, with 7 bases that match TRBD1. Germline V gives CDR1 WNHNN, CDR2 SYGVQD (reference sequence). V was pared by 3 bases and J by 2 bases, with 7 bases of the junction left unmatched. The length of the CDR3 is 15 residues. In nucleotides, the CDR3 is TGCGCCAGCAGTGACCCAGGACAGGTGCCCTACGAGCAGTACTTC. This sequence encodes CASSDPGQVPYEQYF.

The CDR3 region is CASSWTGDHNSPLHF. The CDR3 bases are TGCGCCAGCAGCTGGACAGGGGACCATAATTCACCCCTCCACTTT. This sequence joins TRBV5-1 and TRBJ1-6; 9 nucleotides align to TRBD1. In germline, CDR1 is SGHRS, CDR2 YFSETQ. J lost 5 bases, V lost 3 bases, and 3 bases had no gene match. This CDR3 is built from 15 residues.

This clone was counted once. This chain joins TRBV5-4 and TRBJ1-1; 7 bases are shared with TRBD1. J was trimmed by 4 bases and V by 0 bases; bases with no gene match: 9. The CDR3 consists of 16 residues. CDR1 is SGHNT, CDR2 YYREEE, per germline (reference sequence). The CDR3 DNA is TGTGCCAGCAGCTTGGCAGGGGGGTGGGATCGCACTGAAGCTTTCTTT. This gives the protein CASSLAGGWDRTEAFF.